Below are 29 T cell receptor beta chains sequenced from a single sample in a study of control samples from healthy donors and cancer patients (dated by TCRdb to 2018 to 2020). The library was produced with the immunoSEQ multiplex PCR assay. Imported from immuneACCESS, the table was reduced by TCRdb to in-frame sequences with V and J called. These copies leave out some clones; in studies compared against another copy, an unresolved V gene accounts for under half, and the cause of the remainder is not known. The sample table shows about 160,000 clones, and around nine tenths are seen once. The ten largest account for approximately 0.7% of the sample. Sequences were obtained from blood. All receptors derive from a woman in her 30s in good health.

The gene calls are TRBV18 and TRBJ2-1; TRBD2 aligns across 8 bases. The CDR3 contains 17 residues. V was pared by 1 base and J by 8 bases, with 13 bases of the junction left unmatched. Germline loops: CDR1 KGHSH, CDR2 LQKENI. The DNA for the CDR3 is TGTGCCAGCTCACCACAAAGCTTGGGACTAGAGACCGATGAGCAGTTCTTC. It encodes CASSPQSLGLETDEQFF.

The chain employs TRBV14 and TRBJ1-4; maybe TRBD1 (5 bases). The CDR3 has 14 residues. CDR1 is SGHDN, CDR2 FVKESK, per germline. V was cut by 1 base and J by 6 bases, with 9 bases left in between. As DNA, the CDR3 is TGTGCCAGCAGCCAAGCGGGACGATATGAAAAACTGTTTTTT. Translating gives CASSQAGRYEKLFF. The full variable domain, completed using reference TRBV14 and TRBJ1-4, is EAGVTQFPSHSVIEKGQTVTLRCDPISGHDNLYWYRRVMGKEIKFLLHFVKESKQDESGMPNNRFLAERTGGTYSTLKVQPAELEDSGVYFCASSQAGRYEKLFFGSGTQLSVL.

The V call is TRBV7-5, the J call TRBJ2-2; TRBD2, the table's D call, was not compared with the DNA. TRBV7-5 is a known pseudogene. The CDR3 is 18 residues long. The CDR3 reads CARSTLPGLAGGPRELFF. The CDR3, as DNA: TGTGCCAGAAGCACCCTGCCGGGACTAGCGGGAGGGCCCAGGGAGCTGTTTTTT.

This chain uses TRBV28 with TRBJ2-1; a weak D match, TRBD2 (6 bases). This CDR3 comprises 15 residues. V was pared by 4 bases and J by 0 bases, with 10 bases between. CDR1 MDHEN and CDR2 SYDVKM come from the germline V gene. Written as DNA, the CDR3 is TGTGCCAGCAGTTCGGGAGCACGCTCCTACAATGAGCAGTTCTTC. This gives the protein CASSSGARSYNEQFF.

The gene calls are TRBV25-1 and TRBJ2-1; 9 bases map to TRBD2. The V gene end was trimmed by 3 bases and the J gene end by 4 bases; junction bases not matched to a gene: 7. The CDR3 is made up of 16 amino acids. CDR1 MGHDK and CDR2 SYGVNS come from the germline V gene. The CDR3 region has the DNA TGTGCCAGCAGTGACCCTGCTAGCGGGGATTACAATGAGCAGTTCTTC. It codes for CASSDPASGDYNEQFF.

The V and J genes are TRBV3-1 (or the pseudogene TRBV3-2) and TRBJ2-5; TRBD2 agrees at 10 bases. The V gene's germline CDR1 is LGHDT and CDR2 YNNKEL (reference sequence). With 4 bases clipped from V and 3 bases from J, the junction kept 2 bases outside the gene matches. The length of the CDR3 is 14 residues. CDR3 amino acids: CASSPGLAEETQYF. The CDR3 nucleotides are TGTGCCAGCAGCCCTGGACTAGCGGAAGAGACCCAGTACTTC.

V is TRBV6-6 and J is TRBJ1-2; unclear D gene. Germline CDR1 is MNHNY and CDR2 is SVGAGI (reference sequence). V was shortened by 6 bases and J by 3 bases, with 11 bases between the two germline ends. The CDR3 has 13 residues. The CDR3 reads CASSPAGYYGYTF. CDR3 in DNA: TGTGCCAGCAGCCCCGCCGGGTACTATGGCTACACCTTC.

The J gene is TRBJ2-3, the V gene TRBV6-4, with 8 bases identical to TRBD1. The CDR3 runs to 13 residues. Trimming removed 5 bases from V and 7 bases from J; junction bases left unmatched: 5. Germline CDR1 MRHNA, CDR2 SNTAGT. The CDR3 region has the DNA TGTGCCAGCAGTCCACAGGGGGGAAATACGCAGTATTTT. As protein: CASSPQGGNTQYF.

The rearrangement links TRBV28 to TRBJ1-4, with TRBD1 identical over 9 bases. V trimming: 5 bases; J trimming: 8 bases; junction bases outside the gene matches: 9. The CDR3 covers 15 residues. Germline CDR1 MDHEN, CDR2 SYDVKM. The CDR3 region is CASSLGTGRVEKLFF. As DNA, the CDR3 is TGTGCCAGCAGTCTTGGGACAGGGAGGGTGGAAAAACTGTTTTTT.

The chain uses TRBV6-5 and TRBJ2-1, with 10 positions matching TRBD2. CDR1 and CDR2 from the germline V gene are MNHEY and SVGAGI. The CDR3 totals 15 residues. Losses at the gene ends were 6 bases for V and 3 bases for J; bases not matched to a gene: 5. The DNA for the CDR3 is TGTGCCAGCAGGTCCGGGACTAGCGTCTACAATGAGCAGTTCTTC. Translation gives CASRSGTSVYNEQFF.

The chain uses TRBV3-1 (or the pseudogene TRBV3-2) and TRBJ2-1; no definite D call. The CDR3 has 11 amino acids. CDR1 LGHDT and CDR2 YNNKEL come from the germline V gene (reference sequence). Trimming removed 1 base from V and 10 bases from J, with 5 bases in between. CDR3 loop: CASSQGVEQFF. In DNA form, the CDR3 reads TGTGCCAGCAGCCAAGGGGTGGAGCAGTTCTTC.

The chain employs TRBV27 and TRBJ2-7; possibly TRBD1 for D (6 bases). CDR1 MNHEY and CDR2 SMNVEV come from the germline V gene (reference sequence). The CDR3 covers 15 residues. The V gene lost 3 bases and the J gene lost 1 base, with 13 bases spanning the gap. The CDR3 sequence is CASSFYGGRSYEQYF. CDR3 coding DNA: TGTGCCAGCAGTTTCTATGGGGGCAGGTCCTACGAGCAGTACTTC.

The chain couples TRBV6-6 to TRBJ2-5; tentative D call: TRBD1 (6 bases). Germline V gene sequence: CDR1 MNHNY, CDR2 SVGAGI (reference sequence). V lost 5 bases to trimming and J lost 6 bases, with 16 bases between them. The CDR3 is 14 amino acids. CDR3 protein: CASSRTGSQQTQYF. CDR3 coding DNA: TGTGCCAGCAGTAGAACAGGGAGTCAACAGACCCAGTACTTC.

The chain recombines TRBV6-2 or TRBV6-3 with TRBJ1-1; 10 bases are shared with TRBD1. Germline V gives CDR1 MNHEY, CDR2 SVGEGT. The V and J ends lost 5 bases and 6 bases, in that order; junction bases with no gene match: 9. The CDR3 runs to 15 residues. The CDR3 region is CASSKTGGWPPEAFF. The CDR3 region has the DNA TGTGCCAGCAGTAAGACAGGGGGCTGGCCTCCTGAAGCTTTCTTT.

The chain employs TRBV7-8 and TRBJ1-1, with D possibly matching TRBD1 (6 bases). The CDR3 length is 14 residues. V was trimmed by 3 bases and J by 3 bases, leaving 11 bases between them. Per the germline V gene, CDR1 is SGHVS and CDR2 is FQNEAQ. CDR3 amino acids: CASSFDRTDTEAFF. CDR3 DNA: TGTGCCAGCAGCTTTGACAGGACGGACACTGAAGCTTTCTTT.

The chain combines TRBV5-1 with TRBJ2-2; D gene ambiguous. The V end lost 4 bases, the J end lost 7 bases, and 11 bases lay between the germline ends. Germline V lookup: CDR1 SGHRS, CDR2 YFSETQ. CDR3 size: 13 residues. The CDR3 bases are TGCGCCAGCAGCCCGAGAGTCGGCGGGGAGCTGTTTTTT. This encodes CASSPRVGGELFF.

The chain combines TRBV10-1 with TRBJ2-7; maybe TRBD1 (6 bases). V was shortened by 6 bases and J by 3 bases, with 15 bases between the two germline ends. The CDR3 length is 14 residues. The V gene's germline CDR1 is WNHNN and CDR2 SYGVQD (reference sequence). The CDR3 DNA is TGCGCCAGCAGGTCGGGACATGAAGGCTACGAGCAGTACTTC. Translation gives CASRSGHEGYEQYF.

The chain links TRBV28 to TRBJ1-6, with D perhaps TRBD1 (5 bases). Trimming pared 8 bases from V and 0 bases from J, leaving 11 bases between. Germline CDR1 MDHEN, CDR2 SYDVKM. The CDR3 sequence is 15 residues long. CDR3 amino acids: CASGEGSSYNSPLHF. The CDR3 nucleotides read TGTGCCAGCGGGGAGGGGAGCTCCTATAATTCACCCCTCCACTTT.

The V call is TRBV28, the J call TRBJ2-7; the match to TRBD2 covers 10 bases. This CDR3 region has 16 residues. The V segment lost 1 base and the J segment 2 bases; nucleotides outside the gene matches: 5. CDR1 and CDR2 (germline): MDHEN, SYDVKM. This CDR3 reads CASSLFRGLAPYEQYF. The CDR3 nucleotides read TGTGCCAGCAGTTTATTTAGGGGACTAGCGCCCTACGAGCAGTACTTC. The whole variable domain, remainder taken from reference TRBV28 and TRBJ2-7, is DVKVTQSSRYLVKRTGEKVFLECVQDMDHENMFWYRQDPGLGLRLIYFSYDVKMKEKGDIPEGYSVSREKKERFSLILESASTNQTSMYLCASSLFRGLAPYEQYFGPGTRLTVT.

This sequence joins TRBV11-3 and TRBJ2-1, with D unclear. This CDR3 is built from 12 residues. The V end was cut by 3 bases, the J end by 6 bases, with 6 bases between. Per the germline V gene, CDR1 is SGHNT and CDR2 is YENEEA. CDR3: CASSFKANEQFF. In DNA, the CDR3 is TGTGCCAGCAGCTTTAAGGCCAATGAGCAGTTCTTC.

The rearrangement uses TRBV6-5 and TRBJ2-4, with D perhaps TRBD1 (6 bases). The germline CDR1 and CDR2 sequences are MNHEY and SVGAGI. CDR3 length: 16 amino acids. Trimming stripped 0 bases from V and 2 bases from J, with 11 bases between. The CDR3 spells CASSYSTGLTKNIQYF. DNA of the CDR3: TGTGCCAGCAGTTACTCGACAGGATTGACCAAAAACATTCAGTACTTC.

The sample holds one count of this clone. The chain has TRBV6-5 and TRBJ2-7; 9 bases match TRBD1. This CDR3 spans 15 amino acids. Trimming cost V 8 bases and J 5 bases; bases outside gene matches: 13. Germline V gives CDR1 MNHEY, CDR2 SVGAGI. CDR3 amino acids: CASDSMGTGWHEQYF. The CDR3 DNA reads TGTGCCAGCGATAGTATGGGGACAGGGTGGCACGAGCAGTACTTC.

The rearrangement uses TRBV11-2 and TRBJ2-2; D is unresolved. Per the germline V gene, CDR1 is SGHAT and CDR2 is FQNNGV. The CDR3 is 12 amino acids. Trimming left V 6 bases short and J 7 bases short, with 9 bases between. Here the CDR3 DNA reads TGTGCCAGCAGAAGGTGGGACGGGGAGCTGTTTTTT. Translated: CASRRWDGELFF.

This clone appeared a single time. This same CDR3 is encoded by further DNA sequences in the sample. V and J are TRBV19 and TRBJ2-2, with TRBD1 matching 7 bases. Per the germline V gene, CDR1 is LNHDA and CDR2 is SQIVND (reference sequence). J gave up 6 bases and V 5 bases, and 6 bases lay outside the gene matches. The CDR3 loop spans 14 amino acids. CDR3: CASSGRQGPGELFF. The CDR3 DNA is TGTGCCAGTAGTGGGCGACAGGGCCCCGGGGAGCTGTTTTTT.

The rearrangement joins TRBV28 to TRBJ1-6; D possibly corresponds to TRBD1 (5 bases). Germline V CDR1 and CDR2: MDHEN, SYDVKM. The CDR3 is 13 residues long. The V end lost 5 bases, the J end lost 14 bases, and 16 bases lay between the germline ends. The CDR3 nucleotides read TGTGCCAGCAGTCCAAGACAGATAACATCCCTCCACTTT. It encodes CASSPRQITSLHF.

This chain connects TRBV7-9 to TRBJ1-4, with 9 bases lining up with TRBD1. Germline V gene sequence: CDR1 SEHNR, CDR2 FQNEAQ (reference sequence). V trimming: 1 base; J trimming: 8 bases; junction bases outside the gene matches: 5. There are 15 residues in the CDR3. In nucleotides, the CDR3 is TGTGCCAGCAGCTTAGACGGGACAGGGACGGAAAAACTGTTTTTT. Protein sequence: CASSLDGTGTEKLFF.

This chain connects TRBV2 to TRBJ1-2; D uncertain. The CDR3 sequence is 15 residues long. Germline CDR1 and CDR2: SNHLY and FYNNEI. Trimming left V 2 bases short and J 4 bases short, with 14 bases between. The CDR3 sequence is CASSESPGYSYGYTF. The DNA for the CDR3 is TGTGCCAGCAGTGAATCCCCGGGATACAGCTATGGCTACACCTTC.

CDR3 DNA: TGTGCCAGCAGTGAAGAGGCAGCCGGAAACACCATATATTTT. It translates to CASSEEAAGNTIYF. The rearrangement links TRBV2 to TRBJ1-3; D remains ambiguous. V lost 1 base and J 4 bases, leaving 8 bases between the germline ends. Germline CDR1 SNHLY, CDR2 FYNNEI. This CDR3 comprises 14 residues.

The gene calls are TRBV28 and TRBJ1-3, with 8 bases aligning to TRBD1. The germline CDR1 and CDR2 sequences are MDHEN and SYDVKM. The CDR3 has 14 residues. The V segment lost 6 bases and the J segment 3 bases; nucleotides outside the gene matches: 4. The CDR3 bases are TGTGCCAGCAGGCAGGGGGCAAGTGGAAACACCATATATTTT. Translated: CASRQGASGNTIYF.